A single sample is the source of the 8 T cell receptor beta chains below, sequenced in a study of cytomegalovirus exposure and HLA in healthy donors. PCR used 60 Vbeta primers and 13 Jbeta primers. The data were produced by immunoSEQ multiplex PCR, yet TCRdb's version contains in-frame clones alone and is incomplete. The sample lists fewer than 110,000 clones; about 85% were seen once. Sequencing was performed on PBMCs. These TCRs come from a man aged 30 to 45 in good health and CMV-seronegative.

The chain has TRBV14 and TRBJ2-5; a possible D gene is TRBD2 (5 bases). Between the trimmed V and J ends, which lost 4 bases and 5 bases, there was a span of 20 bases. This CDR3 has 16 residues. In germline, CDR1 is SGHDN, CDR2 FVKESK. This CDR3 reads CASSRLRGPTLETQYF. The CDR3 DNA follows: TGTGCCAGCAGCCGACTCCGCGGGCCGACGCTGGAGACCCAGTACTTC.

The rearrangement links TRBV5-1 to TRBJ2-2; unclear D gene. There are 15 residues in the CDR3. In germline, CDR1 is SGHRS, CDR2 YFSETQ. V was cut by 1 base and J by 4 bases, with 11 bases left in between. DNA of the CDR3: TGCGCCAGCAGCTTGTACAATCAGATCACCGGGGAGCTGTTTTTT. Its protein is CASSLYNQITGELFF.

CDR3 residues: CATSSAHTLSYEQYF. The DNA of the CDR3 is TGTGCCACCAGCAGCGCCCATACTCTTTCCTACGAGCAGTACTTC. The chain uses TRBV15 and TRBJ2-7; D is unclear. Trimming took off 3 bases at V and 1 base at J, with 13 bases between the two ends. This CDR3 is 15 amino acids long. Germline V lookup: CDR1 LNHNV, CDR2 YYDKDF (reference sequence). The entire variable domain, with the rest obtained from reference TRBV15 and TRBJ2-7, is as follows: DAMVIQNPRYQVTQFGKPVTLSCSQTLNHNVMYWYQQKSSQAPKLLFHYYDKDFNNEADTPDNFQSRRPNTSFCFLDIRSPGLGDTAMYLCATSSAHTLSYEQYFGPGTRLTVT.

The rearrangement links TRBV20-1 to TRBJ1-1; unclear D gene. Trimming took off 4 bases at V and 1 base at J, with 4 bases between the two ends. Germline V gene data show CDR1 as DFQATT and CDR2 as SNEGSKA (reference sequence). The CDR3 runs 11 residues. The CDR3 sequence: CSATRNTEAFF. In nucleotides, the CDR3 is TGCAGTGCTACCAGGAACACTGAAGCTTTCTTT.

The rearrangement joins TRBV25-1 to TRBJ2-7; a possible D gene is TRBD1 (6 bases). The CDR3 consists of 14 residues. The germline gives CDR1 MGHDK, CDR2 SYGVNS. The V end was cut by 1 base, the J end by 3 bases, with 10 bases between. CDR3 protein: CASSESGTYYEQYF. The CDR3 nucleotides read TGTGCCAGCAGTGAATCCGGGACATACTACGAGCAGTACTTC.

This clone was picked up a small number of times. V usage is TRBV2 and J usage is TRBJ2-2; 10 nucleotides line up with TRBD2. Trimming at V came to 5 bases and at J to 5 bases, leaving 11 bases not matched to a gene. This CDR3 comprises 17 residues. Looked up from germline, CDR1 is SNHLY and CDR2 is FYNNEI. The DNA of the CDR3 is TGTGCCAGCAGTCCTAGCTCTAGCGGGGGACGAACCGGGGAGCTGTTTTTT. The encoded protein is CASSPSSSGGRTGELFF.

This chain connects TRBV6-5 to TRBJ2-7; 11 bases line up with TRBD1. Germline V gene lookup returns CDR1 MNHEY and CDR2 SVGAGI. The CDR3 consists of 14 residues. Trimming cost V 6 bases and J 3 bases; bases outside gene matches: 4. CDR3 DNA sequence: TGTGCCAGCAGCACCGGGACAGGGGGCTACGAGCAGTACTTC. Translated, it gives CASSTGTGGYEQYF.

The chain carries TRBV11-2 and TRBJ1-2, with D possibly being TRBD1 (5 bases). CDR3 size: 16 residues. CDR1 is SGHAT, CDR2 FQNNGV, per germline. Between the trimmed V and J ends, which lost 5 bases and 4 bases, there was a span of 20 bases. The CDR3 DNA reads TGTGCCAGCAGCCCTGATATTGGGGGGATTGGCTATGGCTACACCTTC. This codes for CASSPDIGGIGYGYTF. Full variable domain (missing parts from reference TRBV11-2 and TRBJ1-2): EAGVAQSPRYKIIEKRQSVAFWCNPISGHATLYWYQQILGQGPKLLIQFQNNGVVDDSQLPKDRFSAERLKGVDSTLKIQPAKLEDSAVYLCASSPDIGGIGYGYTFGSGTRLTVV.